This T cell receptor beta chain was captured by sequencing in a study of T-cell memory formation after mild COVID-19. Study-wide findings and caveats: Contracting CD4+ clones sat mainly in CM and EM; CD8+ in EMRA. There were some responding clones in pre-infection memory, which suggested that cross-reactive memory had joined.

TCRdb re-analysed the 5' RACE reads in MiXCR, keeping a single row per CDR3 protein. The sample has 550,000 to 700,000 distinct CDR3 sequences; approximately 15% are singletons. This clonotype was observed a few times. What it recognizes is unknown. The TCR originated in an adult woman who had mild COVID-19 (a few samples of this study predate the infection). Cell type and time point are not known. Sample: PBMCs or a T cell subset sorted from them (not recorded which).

CDR3 nucleotide sequence: TGTGCCAGCAGCTCCTTGAGTAGCGGGAGTTTCACCGGGGAGCTGTTTTTT. This codes for CASSSLSSGSFTGELFF. The genes are TRBV5-4 and TRBJ2-2, with 9 bases fitting TRBD2. The CDR3 consists of 17 residues. The junction had 10 bases not matched to a gene; V was cut back by 3 bases and J by 4 bases. Looked up from germline, CDR1 is SGHNT and CDR2 is YYREEE (reference sequence).